A selection of T cell receptor beta chains follows, all from one sample in a study of blood T cells in healthy people across ages. MiXCR was run by TCRdb on the 5' RACE reads, yielding one entry per CDR3 protein. The repertoire holds roughly 1.7 million distinct CDR3 sequences, with roughly 30% as singletons. Sequenced: blood. These receptors originate from a woman aged 30 to 39 in good health. CDR3s leave out the opening cysteine and the closing phenylalanine or tryptophan. Each record gives: V gene, J gene, CDR3 protein.

V: TRBV11-2
J: TRBJ2-1
CDR3: ASLVFGTGGSYNEQF

V: TRBV29-1
J: TRBJ1-5
CDR3: SVAERALGQPQH

V: TRBV7-9
J: TRBJ2-1
CDR3: ASSYIPPISGGYNEQF

V: TRBV2
J: TRBJ2-7
CDR3: ASGLAATYEQY

V: TRBV5-4
J: TRBJ2-1
CDR3: ASTKSPFSYNEQF

V: TRBV4-1
J: TRBJ2-3
CDR3: ASSQAWRADTQY

V: TRBV29-1
J: TRBJ1-2
CDR3: SAGGMSYGYT

V: TRBV10-3
J: TRBJ2-1
CDR3: AINPGQGRNEQF

V: TRBV30
J: .
CDR3: AWSGVGRSYEQY

V: TRBV15
J: TRBJ2-2
CDR3: ATSRDRAANTGERF

V: TRBV5-1
J: TRBJ2-1
CDR3: ASSSDYLDNEQF

V: TRBV6-1
J: TRBJ2-2
CDR3: ASSVDRGVGTGELF

V: TRBV7-6
J: TRBJ2-7
CDR3: ASSLAGTGEYEQY

V: TRBV7-3
J: TRBJ2-3
CDR3: ASSAGQPGTDTQY

V: TRBV6-1
J: TRBJ1-1
CDR3: ASSGPGAGLLSDEAF

V: TRBV28
J: TRBJ1-2
CDR3: GVRGDWMNYGYT

V: TRBV3-1
J: .
CDR3: ASSLGLAGVYREQY

V: TRBV28
J: TRBJ2-7
CDR3: ASSSTGWSSGEQY

V: TRBV28
J: TRBJ2-3
CDR3: ASSSPTRDTQY

V: TRBV28
J: TRBJ1-5
CDR3: ASRSGRGGNQPQH

V: TRBV6-2/TRBV6-3
J: TRBJ2-3
CDR3: ASSSWTRGGTDTQY

V: TRBV7-2
J: TRBJ2-7
CDR3: ASSSIPGLAGGTPYEQY

V: TRBV7-9
J: TRBJ2-1
CDR3: ASSLPIAEQF

V: TRBV10-3
J: TRBJ2-1
CDR3: AISFTGTGSDNEQF

V: TRBV13
J: TRBJ1-2
CDR3: ASSFGQGEGYT

V: TRBV11-2
J: TRBJ2-7
CDR3: ASSLASGQKSDEQY

V: TRBV20-1
J: TRBJ2-5
CDR3: SARDQTAGKTETQY

V: TRBV13
J: TRBJ1-2
CDR3: ASSSQGAEGYGYT

V: TRBV20-1
J: TRBJ1-2
CDR3: SAREWGAYGYT

V: TRBV9
J: TRBJ2-5
CDR3: ASSGRLAGGEETQY

V: TRBV6-2/TRBV6-3
J: TRBJ1-2
CDR3: ASSLTMNYGYT

V: TRBV20-1
J: TRBJ1-2
CDR3: SANRDRAAANYGYT

V: TRBV12-3/TRBV12-4
J: TRBJ1-5
CDR3: ASSFQGFEQPQH

V: TRBV27
J: TRBJ1-2
CDR3: ASSFQGGYT

V: TRBV5-5
J: TRBJ2-3
CDR3: ASIRGASGDNTDTQY

V: TRBV20-1
J: TRBJ2-3
CDR3: SGAKGYTDTQY

V: TRBV12-3/TRBV12-4
J: TRBJ2-3
CDR3: ASWSWVDTQY

V: TRBV11-2
J: TRBJ1-5
CDR3: ASSLQGTNQLQH

V: TRBV20-1
J: TRBJ2-7
CDR3: SASSTGTSGSYEQY

V: TRBV20-1
J: TRBJ1-2
CDR3: SAPKGLPYGCT

V: TRBV12-3/TRBV12-4
J: TRBJ2-7
CDR3: ASSLKEFTKRQY

V: TRBV5-5
J: TRBJ2-1
CDR3: ASSPASGAFYNEQF

V: TRBV5-1
J: TRBJ2-3
CDR3: ASSLSGTSGADTQY

V: TRBV20-1
J: TRBJ2-1
CDR3: SARSEARSYNEQF

V: TRBV27
J: TRBJ1-2
CDR3: ASSHGQRYGYT

V: TRBV9
J: TRBJ1-2
CDR3: ASSVGGGGSNGYT

V: TRBV15
J: TRBJ2-7
CDR3: ATSRDHPASYEQY

V: TRBV18
J: TRBJ2-5
CDR3: ASSLQGNVETQY

V: TRBV24-1
J: TRBJ2-6
CDR3: ATSPGLGAYGANVLT

V: TRBV6-1
J: TRBJ2-1
CDR3: ASSESRTGQAGRPINEQF

V: TRBV9
J: TRBJ2-7
CDR3: ASSVAWSPLYEQY

V: TRBV7-3
J: TRBJ1-2
CDR3: ASSLVHGGFDGYT

V: TRBV6-1
J: TRBJ2-7
CDR3: ASSGVIPGRLPVGQY

V: TRBV28
J: TRBJ2-1
CDR3: ASSPSDRPGSYNEQF

V: TRBV15
J: TRBJ2-3
CDR3: ATSREVAGGFDTQY

V: TRBV20-1
J: TRBJ2-7
CDR3: SARDTGTGLYEQY

V: TRBV12-3/TRBV12-4
J: TRBJ2-1
CDR3: ASRGVHEQF

V: TRBV20-1
J: TRBJ2-1
CDR3: QPVVGNEQF

V: TRBV12-3/TRBV12-4
J: TRBJ2-7
CDR3: ASHIGGAYEQY

V: TRBV20-1
J: TRBJ1-5
CDR3: SARLQGGNQPQH